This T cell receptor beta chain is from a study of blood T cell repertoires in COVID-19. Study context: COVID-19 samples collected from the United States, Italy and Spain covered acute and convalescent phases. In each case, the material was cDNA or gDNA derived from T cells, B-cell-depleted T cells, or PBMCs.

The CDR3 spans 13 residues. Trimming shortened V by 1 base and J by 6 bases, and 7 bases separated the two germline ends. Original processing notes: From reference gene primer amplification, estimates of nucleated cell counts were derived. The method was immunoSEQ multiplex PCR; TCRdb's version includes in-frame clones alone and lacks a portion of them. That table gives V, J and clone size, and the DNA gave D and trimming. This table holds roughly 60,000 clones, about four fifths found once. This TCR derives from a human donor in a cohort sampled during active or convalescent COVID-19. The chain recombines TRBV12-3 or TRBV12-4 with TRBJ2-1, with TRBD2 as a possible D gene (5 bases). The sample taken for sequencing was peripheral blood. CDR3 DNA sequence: TGTGCCAGCAGTTTAGGGACTCGCAATGAGCAGTTCTTC. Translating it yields CASSLGTRNEQFF.